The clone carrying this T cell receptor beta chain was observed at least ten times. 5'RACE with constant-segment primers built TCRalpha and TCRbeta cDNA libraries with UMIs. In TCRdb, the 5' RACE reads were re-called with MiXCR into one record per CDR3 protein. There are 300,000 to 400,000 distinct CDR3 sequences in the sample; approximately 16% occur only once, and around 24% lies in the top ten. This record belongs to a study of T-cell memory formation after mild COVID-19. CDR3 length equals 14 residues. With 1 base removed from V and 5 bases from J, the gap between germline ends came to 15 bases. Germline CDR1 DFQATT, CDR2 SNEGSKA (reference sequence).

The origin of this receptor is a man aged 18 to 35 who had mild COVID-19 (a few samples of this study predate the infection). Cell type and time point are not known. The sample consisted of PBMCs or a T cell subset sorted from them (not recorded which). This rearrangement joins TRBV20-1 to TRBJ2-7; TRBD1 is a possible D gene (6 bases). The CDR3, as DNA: TGCAGTGCTAGAGCGACAGGCCCTCGCGACGAGCAGTACTTC. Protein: CSARATGPRDEQYF.